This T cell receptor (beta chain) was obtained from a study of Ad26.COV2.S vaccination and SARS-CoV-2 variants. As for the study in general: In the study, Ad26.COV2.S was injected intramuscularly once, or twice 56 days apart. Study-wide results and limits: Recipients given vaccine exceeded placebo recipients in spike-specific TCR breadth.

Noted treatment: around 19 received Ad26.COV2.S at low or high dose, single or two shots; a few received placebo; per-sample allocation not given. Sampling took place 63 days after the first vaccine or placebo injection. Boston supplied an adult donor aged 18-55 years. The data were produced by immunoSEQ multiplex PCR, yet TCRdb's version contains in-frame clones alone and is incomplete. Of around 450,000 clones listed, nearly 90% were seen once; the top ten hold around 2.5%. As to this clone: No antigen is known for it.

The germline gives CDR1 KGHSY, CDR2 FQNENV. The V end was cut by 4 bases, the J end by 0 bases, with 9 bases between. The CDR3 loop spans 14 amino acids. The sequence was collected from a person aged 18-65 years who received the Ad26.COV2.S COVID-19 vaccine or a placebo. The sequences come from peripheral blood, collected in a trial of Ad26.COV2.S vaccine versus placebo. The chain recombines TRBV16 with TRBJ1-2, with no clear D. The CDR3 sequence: CASSPPGANYGYTF. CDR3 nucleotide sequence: TGTGCCAGCAGCCCTCCGGGAGCTAACTATGGCTACACCTTC.